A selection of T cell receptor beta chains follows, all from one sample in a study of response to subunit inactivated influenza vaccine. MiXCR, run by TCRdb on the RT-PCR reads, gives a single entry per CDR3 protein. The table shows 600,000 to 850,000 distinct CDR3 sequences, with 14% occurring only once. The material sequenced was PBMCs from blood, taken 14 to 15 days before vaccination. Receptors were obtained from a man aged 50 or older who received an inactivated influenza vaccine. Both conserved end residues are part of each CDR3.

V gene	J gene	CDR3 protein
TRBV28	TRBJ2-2	CASSLKQNTGELFF
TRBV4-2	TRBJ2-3	CASSQDSPDTQYF
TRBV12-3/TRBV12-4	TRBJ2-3	CASSWGPTDTQYF
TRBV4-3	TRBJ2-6	CASSPGDRGYSGANVLTF
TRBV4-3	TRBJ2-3	CASSQPGLASSTDTQYF
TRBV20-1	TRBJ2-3	CSAERREGSTDTLYF
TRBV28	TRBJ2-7	CASSPTDRTYEQYF
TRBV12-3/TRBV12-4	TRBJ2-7	CASSLEAGRYEQYF
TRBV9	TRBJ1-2	CASSVAGGGQGRGYTF
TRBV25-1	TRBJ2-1	CASSAPRTTTGTSGSVEQFF
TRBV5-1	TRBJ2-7	CASSLTGTLSYEQYF
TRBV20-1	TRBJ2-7	CSASPLGRSSYEQYF
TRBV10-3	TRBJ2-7	CAISERPTYEQYF
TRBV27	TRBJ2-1	CATRLSSYNEQFF
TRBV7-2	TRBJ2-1	CASSSTGDNYNEQFF
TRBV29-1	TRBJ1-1	CSVAPYGKGNTEAFF
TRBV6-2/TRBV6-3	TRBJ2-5	CASGIQPPSQETQYF
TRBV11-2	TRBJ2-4	CASSPRGQGDALAKNIQYF
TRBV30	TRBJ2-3	CARQVPGTDTQYF
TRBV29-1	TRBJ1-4	CSVTRQASEKLFF
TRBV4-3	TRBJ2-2	CASSHPGTSGGAFPGELFF
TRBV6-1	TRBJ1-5	CASSPGPSLRAQHF
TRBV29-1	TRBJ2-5	CSVGRQGFGETQYF
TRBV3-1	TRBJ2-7	CASSQELGSEQYF
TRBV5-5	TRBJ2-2	CASSFPGGLDTGELFF
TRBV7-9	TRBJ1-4	CASGDRGWTNEKLFF
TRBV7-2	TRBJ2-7	CASSAGGPPYEQYF
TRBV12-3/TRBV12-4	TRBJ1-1	CASSTKGARMNTEAFF
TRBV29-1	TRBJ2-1	CSVDRVGGSYNEQFF
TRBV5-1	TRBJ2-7	CASSLGADGYEQYF
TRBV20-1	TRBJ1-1	CSARGQLNTEAFF
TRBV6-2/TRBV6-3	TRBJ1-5	CASSPQTGVWQPQHF
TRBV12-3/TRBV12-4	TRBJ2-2	CASSSDNRELFF
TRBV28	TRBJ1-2	CASRLGGSYGYTF
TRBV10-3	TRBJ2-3	CAYSSGGEGDTQYF
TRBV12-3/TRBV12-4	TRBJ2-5	CASSLWLGTGQETQYF
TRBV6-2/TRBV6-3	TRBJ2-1	CASSTRDLRHEQFF
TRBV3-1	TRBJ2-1	CASSLQGAGEQFF
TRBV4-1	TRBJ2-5	CASSHPETVKETQYF
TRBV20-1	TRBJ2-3	CSAIIAGKPDTQYF
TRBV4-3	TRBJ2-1	CASSQGIRDNEQFF
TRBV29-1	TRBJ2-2	CSIVRDLNTGELFF
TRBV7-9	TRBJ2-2	CASTPDRVLTGELFF
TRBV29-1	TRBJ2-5	CSVLTGSETQYF
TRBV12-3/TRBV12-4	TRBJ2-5	CASSSLIGRGGNQETQYF
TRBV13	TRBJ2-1	CASSRLSRQKHNEQFF
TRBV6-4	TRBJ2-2	CASKQQGAPNTGELFF
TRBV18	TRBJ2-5	CASSPIGTRETQYF
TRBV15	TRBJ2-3	CATSSRGGLSTDTQYF
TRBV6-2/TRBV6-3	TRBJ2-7	CASSYPRSSYEQYF
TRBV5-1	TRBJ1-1	CASSQDGNEAFF
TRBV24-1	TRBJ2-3	CATRGTKEDTQYF
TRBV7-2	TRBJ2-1	CASSAPGRIRFDEQFF
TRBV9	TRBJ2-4	CASQGLDKNIQYF
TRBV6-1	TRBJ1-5	CASTEDRSDQPQHF
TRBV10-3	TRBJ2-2	CAIPGGRGGELFF
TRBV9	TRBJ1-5	CASSGQGAGQPQHF
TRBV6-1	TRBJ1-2	CASSRDYSYGYTF
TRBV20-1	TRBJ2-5	CSALVGMGGETQYF